One and the same sample provided the 30 T cell receptor beta chains below, sequenced in a study of blood T cell repertoires in COVID-19. The method was immunoSEQ multiplex PCR; TCRdb's version includes in-frame clones alone and lacks a portion of them. The sample comprises about 110,000 clones, 85% to 90% of which are singletons, and approximately 1% rests with the top ten. The sequenced material came from peripheral blood. The receptors derive from a human donor in a cohort sampled during active COVID-19.

The rearrangement uses TRBV14 and TRBJ1-6, with D perhaps TRBD1 (6 bases). The CDR3 contains 17 residues. Deletions cut 0 bases from V and 1 base from J, with 10 bases between. CDR1 SGHDN and CDR2 FVKESK come from the germline V gene. CDR3 nucleotides: TGTGCCAGCAGCCAAGATTTTACAGGGTCCTATAATTCACCCCTCCACTTT. It codes for CASSQDFTGSYNSPLHF.

The chain is built from TRBV6-2 or TRBV6-3 and TRBJ2-7, with 11 bases aligning to TRBD2. In germline, CDR1 is MNHEY, CDR2 SVGEGT. The CDR3 is 16 amino acids. V lost 6 bases to trimming and J lost 5 bases; unmatched junction nucleotides: 12. The CDR3 sequence is CASSSGLAVWVDEQYF. In DNA, the CDR3 is TGTGCCAGCAGCTCGGGACTAGCGGTTTGGGTGGACGAGCAGTACTTC.

The chain is built from TRBV5-4 and TRBJ2-7, with D perhaps TRBD2 (6 bases). The CDR3 totals 14 residues. V shed 0 bases and J shed 3 bases, with 10 bases lying between them. Looked up from germline, CDR1 is SGHNT and CDR2 is YYREEE (reference sequence). The CDR3 loop reads CASSLAGGNYEQYF. In nucleotides, the CDR3 is TGTGCCAGCAGCTTGGCTGGGGGGAACTACGAGCAGTACTTC. The full variable domain, rest sourced from reference TRBV5-4 and TRBJ2-7, is ETGVTQSPTHLIKTRGQQVTLRCSSQSGHNTVSWYQQALGQGPQFIFQYYREEENGRGNFPPRFSGLQFPNYSSELNVNALELDDSALYLCASSLAGGNYEQYFGPGTRLTVT.

This clone came up a few times. The V call is TRBV14, the J call TRBJ2-2, with TRBD2 matching over 7 bases. The CDR3 runs to 15 residues. In germline, CDR1 is SGHDN, CDR2 FVKESK. V lost 1 base and J lost 3; bases outside the gene matches: 2. For the CDR3, the DNA is TGTGCCAGCAGCCAAGGGCGGGGGTACACCGGGGAGCTGTTTTTT. Protein sequence: CASSQGRGYTGELFF.

The chain is built from TRBV9 and TRBJ2-7; the D is unclear. This CDR3 is built from 13 residues. Trimming stripped 0 bases from V and 5 bases from J, with 9 bases between. Looked up from germline, CDR1 is SGDLS and CDR2 is YYNGEE. The CDR3 DNA reads TGTGCCAGCAGCGTAGCTCCACAGCACGAGCAGTACTTC. Translation: CASSVAPQHEQYF.

The chain links TRBV6-6 to TRBJ2-7; D is perhaps TRBD2 (5 bases). The length of the CDR3 is 13 residues. V lost 4 bases to trimming and J lost 5 bases, with 12 bases between them. The germline V gene has CDR1 MNHNY and CDR2 SVGAGI (reference sequence). CDR3 amino acids: CASSSGVVNEQYF. Here the CDR3 DNA reads TGTGCCAGCAGTTCCGGGGTGGTCAACGAGCAGTACTTC.

V gene TRBV11-3 combines with J gene TRBJ1-2; D gene unclear. The CDR3 loop spans 13 amino acids. Germline lookup yields CDR1 SGHNT and CDR2 YENEEA. V shed 1 base and J shed 3 bases, with 6 bases lying between them. The CDR3 here is CASSLGRDYGYTF. In DNA, the CDR3 is TGTGCCAGCAGCTTAGGTAGAGACTATGGCTACACCTTC.

The chain uses TRBV3-1 (or the pseudogene TRBV3-2) and TRBJ2-1, with 15 bases identical to TRBD2. CDR3 length: 17 amino acids. The germline V gene has CDR1 LGHDT and CDR2 YNNKEL (reference sequence). V shed 4 bases and J 10 bases; nucleotides not matched to a gene: 11. The CDR3 region has the DNA TGTGCCAGCAGCCTAAATCCGGGACTAGCGGGAGGACAGGAGCAGTTCTTC. Its translation: CASSLNPGLAGGQEQFF.

This clone was seen only a few times. The J gene is TRBJ2-2, the V gene TRBV12-5, with 9 bases fitting TRBD2. The CDR3 extends over 15 amino acids. J was trimmed by 4 bases and V by 3 bases; bases with no gene match: 3. Germline CDR1 is LGHNT and CDR2 is FRNRAP. The CDR3 loop reads CASGLIAGATGELFF. CDR3 nucleotides: TGTGCTAGTGGTTTAATAGCGGGGGCCACCGGGGAGCTGTTTTTT.

V and J are TRBV5-4 and TRBJ2-7, with TRBD2 matching 7 bases. From germline, CDR1 is SGHNT and CDR2 YYREEE (reference sequence). V lost 4 bases, J lost 0 bases, and 4 bases stayed unmatched. The CDR3 consists of 14 residues. CDR3 sequence: CASSPGGYSYEQYF. The CDR3 DNA follows: TGTGCCAGCAGCCCGGGGGGTTACTCCTACGAGCAGTACTTC. Supplemented by reference TRBV5-4 and TRBJ2-7, the full variable domain reads ETGVTQSPTHLIKTRGQQVTLRCSSQSGHNTVSWYQQALGQGPQFIFQYYREEENGRGNFPPRFSGLQFPNYSSELNVNALELDDSALYLCASSPGGYSYEQYFGPGTRLTVT.

This clone has only one observation. This chain joins TRBV11-3 and TRBJ2-1, with a tentative D call TRBD2 (5 bases). CDR1 SGHNT and CDR2 YENEEA come from the germline V gene. V shed 0 bases and J shed 2 bases, with 11 bases lying between them. The CDR3 extends over 16 amino acids. The CDR3 sequence is CASSLERSSPYNEQFF. DNA of the CDR3: TGTGCCAGCAGCTTAGAGAGGTCTAGCCCCTACAATGAGCAGTTCTTC.

This chain joins TRBV7-3 and TRBJ1-2; TRBD1 agrees at 9 bases. Trimming at V came to 10 bases and at J to 5 bases, leaving 8 bases not matched to a gene. Germline lookup yields CDR1 SGHTA and CDR2 FQGTGA. CDR3 length: 13 residues. This chain's CDR3 is CATSPGQGYGYTF. The DNA for the CDR3 is TGTGCCACCTCACCGGGACAGGGATATGGCTACACCTTC.

The rearrangement joins TRBV19 to TRBJ1-2; no definite D call. This CDR3 is built from 12 residues. The germline V gene encodes CDR1 LNHDA and CDR2 SQIVND (reference sequence). V was shortened by 5 bases and J by 2 bases, with 6 bases between the two germline ends. The CDR3 DNA reads TGTGCCAGTAGTCGGTTGAACTATGGCTACACCTTC. Translation: CASSRLNYGYTF.

V gene TRBV19 combines with J gene TRBJ1-2, with 7 bases that match TRBD1. CDR1 and CDR2 from the germline V gene are LNHDA and SQIVND (reference sequence). There are 13 residues in the CDR3. V dropped 3 bases and J dropped 7; count of bases not matched to a gene: 5. CDR3 DNA sequence: TGTGCCAGTAGTATCTCGACAGGGACTGGCTACACCTTC. The encoded protein is CASSISTGTGYTF.

This chain joins TRBV4-3 and TRBJ1-2, with TRBD1 matching 11 bases. The V gene's germline CDR1 is LGHNA and CDR2 YSLEER. There are 14 residues in the CDR3. The ends lost 4 bases at V and 8 bases at J; junction bases unmatched: 6. In DNA, the CDR3 is TGCGCCAGCAGCCTAGGACAGGGGGCGCGGGGCTACACCTTC. This translates into CASSLGQGARGYTF.

The count of this clone is one. The rearrangement uses TRBV10-3 and TRBJ2-2; TRBD2 matches at 10 bases. This CDR3 comprises 17 residues. V gave up 8 bases and J gave up 4 bases; unmatched junction bases: 13. Germline CDR1 ENHRY, CDR2 SYGVKD. The CDR3 spells CAISRGKREGRTGELFF. CDR3 in DNA: TGTGCCATCTCCCGGGGAAAGCGGGAGGGGCGCACCGGGGAGCTGTTTTTT.

The V call is TRBV4-1, the J call TRBJ2-5; 15 bases align to TRBD2. The CDR3 extends over 19 amino acids. Germline V CDR1 and CDR2: MGHRA, YSYEKL. V trimming: 0 bases; J trimming: 4 bases; junction bases outside the gene matches: 9. The CDR3 DNA is TGCGCCAGCAGCCAAGAGCCTACCGCGGGACTAGCGGGAGGAGAGACCCAGTACTTC. Residues: CASSQEPTAGLAGGETQYF.

The genes are TRBV5-1 and TRBJ2-1; 12 bases are a match to TRBD2. J was trimmed by 0 bases and V by 5 bases; bases with no gene match: 12. Germline-derived CDR1 and CDR2 are SGHRS and YFSETQ. The CDR3 runs 19 residues. CDR3 amino acids: CASSRTTSGRTRSYNEQFF. CDR3 bases: TGCGCCAGCAGTCGGACGACTAGCGGGAGAACCCGCTCCTACAATGAGCAGTTCTTC.

The J gene is TRBJ1-1, the V gene TRBV2; D possibly corresponds to TRBD1 (5 bases). Trimming cost V 6 bases and J 1 base, with 12 bases left between them. This CDR3 comprises 14 residues. Germline V lookup: CDR1 SNHLY, CDR2 FYNNEI. The CDR3 loop is CASSKDTGNTEAFF. The CDR3 nucleotides are TGTGCCAGCAGCAAGGACACCGGGAACACTGAAGCTTTCTTT. Drawing the rest from reference TRBV2 and TRBJ1-1, the complete variable domain is EPEVTQTPSHQVTQMGQEVILRCVPISNHLYFYWYRQILGQKVEFLVSFYNNEISEKSEIFDDQFSVERPDGSNFTLKIRSTKLEDSAMYFCASSKDTGNTEAFFGQGTRLTVV.

This chain joins TRBV6-5 and TRBJ2-3, with TRBD1 identical over 7 bases. Losses at the gene ends were 8 bases for V and 0 bases for J; bases not matched to a gene: 11. The CDR3 has 16 amino acids. Looked up from germline, CDR1 is MNHEY and CDR2 is SVGAGI. Written as DNA, the CDR3 is TGTGCCAGCGGATACTCCGGGACAGCCAGCACAGATACGCAGTATTTT. It yields the protein CASGYSGTASTDTQYF.

For the CDR3, the DNA is TGTGCCAGCATCCCACCGGGACACCCCACAGATACGCAGTATTTT. This encodes CASIPPGHPTDTQYF. The chain is built from TRBV9 and TRBJ2-3; D might be TRBD1 (6 bases). The CDR3 has 15 residues. The V end lost 6 bases, the J end lost 2 bases, and 16 bases lay between the germline ends. Germline V gene data show CDR1 as SGDLS and CDR2 as YYNGEE.

The count of this clone is one. V is TRBV27 and J is TRBJ2-7; 11 nucleotides match TRBD2. This CDR3 contains 16 residues. Germline CDR1 and CDR2: MNHEY and SMNVEV (reference sequence). V shed 4 bases and J 2 bases; nucleotides not matched to a gene: 7. CDR3 protein: CASSSTVLAGAYEQYF. In nucleotides, the CDR3 is TGTGCCAGCAGTTCCACCGTACTAGCGGGAGCCTACGAGCAGTACTTC.

In the case of this clone: The same CDR3 also results from other DNA sequences found in this sample. The chain uses TRBV5-1 and TRBJ2-5; TRBD1 aligns across 8 bases. The CDR3 is 14 amino acids. Germline assignment: CDR1 SGHRS and CDR2 YFSETQ. J lost 1 base, V lost 4 bases, and 3 bases had no gene match. CDR3 amino acids: CASSPGQAQETQYF. The CDR3 DNA sequence: TGCGCCAGCAGCCCGGGACAGGCCCAAGAGACCCAGTACTTC.

This chain joins TRBV27 and TRBJ2-1; 15 bases agree with TRBD2. V dropped 4 bases and J dropped 1; count of bases not matched to a gene: 11. The germline V gene encodes CDR1 MNHEY and CDR2 SMNVEV (reference sequence). This CDR3 contains 20 residues. Written as DNA, the CDR3 is TGTGCCAGCAGTTCCCAGGGCAGGACTAGCGGGAGGGGTTCCTACAATGAGCAGTTCTTC. Translated, it gives CASSSQGRTSGRGSYNEQFF.

The V and J genes are TRBV11-1 and TRBJ1-1; 11 bases are a match to TRBD1. Germline CDR1 and CDR2: SGHAT and FQDESV (reference sequence). This CDR3 is built from 16 residues. V trimming: 2 bases; J trimming: 3 bases; junction bases outside the gene matches: 5. This CDR3 reads CASSLLLGQGDTEAFF. The CDR3, as DNA: TGTGCCAGCAGCTTACTCCTGGGACAGGGGGACACTGAAGCTTTCTTT.

This chain uses TRBV6-5 with TRBJ1-2; the D gene is possibly TRBD1 (6 bases). Germline CDR1 MNHEY, CDR2 SVGAGI. The CDR3 totals 13 residues. V lost 2 bases and J lost 4, with 8 bases in between. The CDR3 loop reads CASSYGTTYGYTF. CDR3 nucleotides: TGTGCCAGCAGTTACGGGACAACCTATGGCTACACCTTC.

V gene TRBV7-2 combines with J gene TRBJ2-7; TRBD1 aligns across 11 bases. The CDR3 runs 14 residues. Germline V CDR1 and CDR2: SGHTA, FQGNSA. The V gene end was trimmed by 4 bases and the J gene end by 6 bases; junction bases not matched to a gene: 5. The CDR3 protein is CASSSRTGGGEQYF. Here the CDR3 DNA reads TGTGCCAGCAGCTCCCGGACAGGGGGCGGCGAGCAGTACTTC.

In nucleotides, the CDR3 is TGTGCCAGCAGCCAAGATCTAGGCGCTAGCACAGATACGCAGTATTTT. It is translated as CASSQDLGASTDTQYF. The chain has TRBV4-2 and TRBJ2-3, with D unresolved. This CDR3 is built from 16 residues. Germline CDR1 and CDR2: LGHNA and YNFKEQ. Trimming took off 0 bases at V and 0 bases at J, with 10 bases between the two ends.

V and J are TRBV7-2 and TRBJ2-1; 7 bases map to TRBD2. CDR3 length: 19 amino acids. After removal of 2 bases from V and 7 bases from J, the junction contained 20 bases not matched to a gene. Germline CDR1 SGHTA, CDR2 FQGNSA. CDR3 bases: TGTGCCAGCAGCTTATACGGGGCGGGAGCAATTACCTCGGATAATGAGCAGTTCTTC. Translated: CASSLYGAGAITSDNEQFF.

V and J are TRBV29-1 and TRBJ1-1; D not certain. Germline CDR1 and CDR2: SQVTM and ANQGSEA. Trimming stripped 4 bases from V and 8 bases from J, with 14 bases between. The CDR3 is 12 residues long. CDR3 sequence (DNA): TGCAGCGTTGCCGGGAACCCGGAGGAAGCTTTCTTT. Translated: CSVAGNPEEAFF.